The sequence of this T cell receptor (beta chain) was determined in a study of T cell repertoires in cytomegalovirus infection. Study results and limitations: The ex vivo response showed dominance by HLA-C-restricted CMV-specific TCR beta clonotypes.

The CDR3 length is 12 residues. The V end was cut by 1 base, the J end by 5 bases, with 3 bases between. Germline CDR1 and CDR2: SGHVS and FQNEAQ. TCRdb recomputed calls from the reads with MiXCR, one row per CDR3 protein. The table has about 140,000 distinct CDR3 sequences, around 30% seen once; the top ten hold around 50%. This clonotype was recorded at least ten times. The antigen is undetermined. This chain joins TRBV7-8 and TRBJ2-1; D gene uncertain. This sample comprised CD8+ T cells from cultured PBMCs, obtained from culture after CMV antigen stimulation. This sequence originates from a human donor in good health (CMV status not recorded). Some clones in this sample may be carry-over from other donors' samples. The CDR3 loop reads CASSLENNEQFF. DNA for the CDR3: TGTGCCAGCAGCTTAGAAAACAATGAGCAGTTCTTC.